This TCR beta chain came from a study of Ad26.COV2.S vaccination and SARS-CoV-2 variants. This clone was seen a few times. Using immunoSEQ multiplex PCR, the repertoire was profiled, and TCRdb retains in-frame clones only, with some absent. The sample consists of some 39,000 clones, approximately 80% of them appearing once. The TCR was taken from a human donor who had recovered from COVID-19. The sample in question was peripheral blood, obtained after recovery from COVID-19.

The CDR3 loop is CASSPRLNEQFF. The CDR3 nucleotides are TGTGCCAGCAGCCCACGATTGAATGAGCAGTTCTTC. The chain employs TRBV7-2 and TRBJ2-1, with unresolved D. Looked up from germline, CDR1 is SGHTA and CDR2 is FQGNSA. Trimming stripped 5 bases from V and 7 bases from J, with 9 bases between. The CDR3 is made up of 12 amino acids.